The 3 T cell receptor beta chains presented below share a single source sample, sequenced in a study of early T cells in non-severe SARS-CoV-2 infection. Using its own MiXCR run on the 5' RACE reads, TCRdb lists one record per CDR3 protein. The sample includes under 85,000 distinct CDR3 sequences, 9.5% of them seen just once. Material: whole blood. The receptors here all came from an adult who was a healthcare worker with PCR-confirmed SARS-CoV-2 infection or an uninfected control (not recorded which).

This clonotype appeared many times. The chain links TRBV5-8 to TRBJ2-1, with D maybe TRBD2 (7 bases). V was shortened by 0 bases and J by 5 bases, with 12 bases between the two germline ends. Germline V CDR1 and CDR2: SGHTS, YDEGEE. CDR3 length equals 15 residues. The DNA of the CDR3 is TGTGCCAGCAGCTTGGACCGGGGGGCACACAATGAGCAGTTCTTC. Its translation: CASSLDRGAHNEQFF.

This clonotype has a handful of counts. The chain is built from TRBV25-1 and TRBJ1-2; tentative D call: TRBD1 (6 bases). With 1 base removed from V and 8 bases from J, the gap between germline ends came to 17 bases. CDR3 size: 15 residues. CDR1 is MGHDK and CDR2 is SYGVNS in the germline V gene. The CDR3: CASSEFFEGGRGYTF. In nucleotides, the CDR3 is TGTGCCAGCAGTGAATTCTTCGAAGGGGGTAGAGGCTACACCTTC.

This clonotype occurred once. This chain joins TRBV20-1 and TRBJ2-3; 8 bases line up with TRBD2. This CDR3 region has 16 residues. Germline V CDR1 and CDR2: DFQATT, SNEGSKA (reference sequence). V trimming: 0 bases; J trimming: 0 bases; junction bases outside the gene matches: 5. CDR3 region: CSARDQLAGSTDTQYF. The DNA of the CDR3 is TGCAGTGCTAGAGATCAGCTAGCGGGTAGCACAGATACGCAGTATTTT.